This T cell receptor (beta chain) was sequenced during a study of graft-versus-host responses after intestinal transplantation. Study background: Every recipient had anti-thymocyte globulin induction and roughly 3 years of tacrolimus plus steroids. Study-level results: Clonal ratios of graft-versus-host to host-versus-graft in allografts were high for patients exhibiting graft-donor T cell macrochimerism. Early post-transplant HvG declines tracked with peak circulating GvH clone levels.

On this clone: Antigen: not known.

With 6 bases removed from V and 8 bases from J, the gap between germline ends came to 16 bases. This CDR3 spans 14 amino acids. Germline CDR1 and CDR2: SGHTA and FQGNSA. Produced via immunoSEQ multiplex PCR; TCRdb's table is partial and in-frame only. In the table there are 99,000 or so clones, less than 90% of which are singletons. This clonotype originated in a human donor who received an intestinal transplant. The gene calls are TRBV7-2 and TRBJ1-4, with D tentatively TRBD1 (5 bases). This specimen consisted of unstimulated CD4+ T cells sorted from spleen or lymph node cells, obtained before intestinal transplant. CDR3 protein: CASSPGWSEEKLFF. Written as DNA, the CDR3 is TGTGCCAGCAGTCCAGGGTGGAGTGAGGAAAAACTGTTTTTT.